Listed here are 11 T cell receptor beta chains from one sample, sequenced in a study of immune heterogeneity within non-small cell lung tumors. Samples each supplied 600 ng of bulk tumor genomic DNA as template. Several spatially distant biopsies were obtained per primary tumor intraoperatively. Newly diagnosed with untreated non-small cell lung cancer, the patients underwent curative surgery. TCR beta CDR3 was amplified by multiplex PCR, first round around 9 cycles, 32 V and 13 J primers. TCRdb called the multiplex PCR reads again in MiXCR, with one record for every CDR3 protein. The sample records 25,000 to 40,000 distinct CDR3 sequences, about 30% being singletons. Material: lung tumor tissue. All receptors derive from a man aged 35 to 55 with non-small cell lung cancer.

This clonotype was seen at least ten times. The rearrangement joins TRBV10-1 to TRBJ1-6; no clear D. In germline, CDR1 is WNHNN, CDR2 SYGVQD (reference sequence). With 6 bases removed from V and 7 bases from J, the gap between germline ends came to 16 bases. CDR3 length: 15 residues. Here the CDR3 DNA reads TGCGCCAGCAGCCCGAAGCACCGCTCCAATTCACCCCTCCACTTT. Translation: CASSPKHRSNSPLHF.

This clonotype came up many times. The genes are TRBV5-1 and TRBJ1-3; TRBD1 aligns across 7 bases. Germline CDR1 reads SGHRS; CDR2 reads YFSETQ. J gave up 2 bases and V 0 bases, and 2 bases lay outside the gene matches. The CDR3 consists of 15 residues. In DNA, the CDR3 is TGCGCCAGCAGCTTGGCGACAGGGACTGGAAACACCATATATTTT. Its protein product is CASSLATGTGNTIYF.

As to this clonotype: A much larger clone sits a single nucleotide away, making a read error possible. The chain is built from TRBV29-1 and TRBJ2-7, with 7 bases aligning to TRBD1. The CDR3 consists of 12 residues. V dropped 6 bases and J dropped 3; count of bases not matched to a gene: 5. CDR1 and CDR2 (germline): SQVTM, ANQGSEA. Here the CDR3 DNA reads TGCAGCGTGAAGGGACAGAACTACGAGCAGTACTTC. Its translation is CSVKGQNYEQYF.

The gene calls are TRBV10-3 and TRBJ2-3, with D possibly matching TRBD1 (6 bases). This CDR3 is 13 amino acids long. The V end was cut by 6 bases, the J end by 4 bases, with 11 bases between. Germline loops: CDR1 ENHRY, CDR2 SYGVKD. CDR3 region: CAIRARGPDTQYF. The CDR3 bases are TGTGCCATCAGAGCCAGGGGACCAGATACGCAGTATTTT.

The chain recombines TRBV7-9 with TRBJ2-7, with D perhaps assigned TRBD1 or TRBD2 (5 bases each). Between the trimmed V and J ends, which lost 6 bases and 3 bases, there was a span of 15 bases. Germline V CDR1 and CDR2: SEHNR, FQNEAQ (reference sequence). The CDR3 is 14 residues long. This CDR3 reads CASRQAGANYEQYF. The CDR3 nucleotides are TGTGCCAGCAGACAAGCCGGGGCTAACTACGAGCAGTACTTC.

V is TRBV11-3 and J is TRBJ2-1; no definite D call. Deletions cut 6 bases from V and 7 bases from J, with 22 bases between. The CDR3 spans 16 residues. Germline V gene lookup returns CDR1 SGHNT and CDR2 YENEEA. The CDR3 nucleotides are TGTGCCAGCAGAGTGTTAGGGCAGGTGGCCGGGAATGAGCAGTTCTTC. Residues: CASRVLGQVAGNEQFF.

Notes on this clonotype: This sequence may be a read error, since a much larger clone differs from it by one base. This rearrangement joins TRBV12-3 or TRBV12-4 to TRBJ1-5; 8 nucleotides match TRBD1. This CDR3 spans 14 amino acids. In DNA, the CDR3 is TGTGCCAGCAGGACAGGGGCGAGCAATCAGCCCCATCATTTT. Translating it yields CASRTGASNQPHHF.

Details on this clonotype: A much larger clone differs from this one at a single base, so this may be a read error. The chain recombines TRBV18 with TRBJ2-3; D may be TRBD2 (6 bases). CDR3 length: 14 amino acids. Germline V lookup: CDR1 KGHSH, CDR2 LQKENI. CDR3: CASSPFRERDTEYF. In DNA, the CDR3 is TGTGCCAGCTCACCATTTCGGGAGCGTGATACGGAGTATTTT.

This clonotype was seen ten or more times. V usage is TRBV12-5 and J usage is TRBJ1-1; tentative D call: TRBD1 (6 bases). The CDR3 extends over 13 amino acids. CDR1 and CDR2 from the germline V gene are LGHNT and FRNRAP. Trimming took 2 bases from V and 8 from J, leaving 12 bases between them. The CDR3 is CASGLRGGSEAFF. The CDR3 region has the DNA TGTGCTAGTGGTTTGAGGGGGGGCTCAGAAGCTTTCTTT.

This clonotype was seen a single time. The gene calls are TRBV28 and TRBJ2-5; D ambiguous. This CDR3 contains 14 residues. The V end was cut by 3 bases, the J end by 2 bases, with 10 bases between. The V gene's germline CDR1 is MDHEN and CDR2 SYDVKM. CDR3 region: CASSFSGSQETQYF. The DNA for the CDR3 is TGTGCCAGCAGTTTTTCCGGGTCTCAAGAGACCCAGTACTTC.

The sample holds a few counts of this clonotype. The chain recombines TRBV7-2 with TRBJ2-1; 13 bases match TRBD2. Germline CDR1 reads SGHTA; CDR2 reads FQGNSA. This CDR3 has 16 residues. After removal of 4 bases from V and 7 bases from J, the junction contained 7 bases not matched to a gene. DNA of the CDR3: TGTGCCAGCAGCTCCTGGACTAGCGGGAGTATGAATGAGCAGTTCTTC. Encoded protein: CASSSWTSGSMNEQFF. Using reference TRBV7-2 and TRBJ2-1 for the parts outside the CDR3, the full variable domain is GAGVSQSPSNKVTEKGKDVELRCDPISGHTALYWYRQSLGQGLEFLIYFQGNSAPDKSGLPSDRFSAERTGGSVSTLTIQRTQQEDSAVYLCASSSWTSGSMNEQFFGPGTRLTVL.